The 14 T cell receptor beta chains reported below all come from one sample, sequenced in a study of cytomegalovirus exposure and HLA in healthy donors. The data were produced by immunoSEQ multiplex PCR, yet TCRdb's version contains in-frame clones alone and is incomplete. The table lists about 110,000 clones, 85% to 90% of them singletons. The material sequenced was PBMCs. These receptors were collected from a woman aged 25 to 39 in good health and CMV-seropositive.

The rearrangement uses TRBV28 and TRBJ2-5; 7 nucleotides agree with TRBD2. Trimming took 5 bases from V and 2 from J; bases not matched to a gene: 14. CDR3 length: 17 amino acids. The V gene's germline CDR1 is MDHEN and CDR2 SYDVKM. CDR3 region: CASSPAKLARYQETQYF. The DNA for the CDR3 is TGTGCCAGCAGTCCGGCTAAACTAGCGAGATATCAAGAGACCCAGTACTTC.

The chain is built from TRBV5-4 and TRBJ2-2; 9 bases are a match to TRBD2. The CDR3 spans 16 residues. Germline V gene lookup returns CDR1 SGHNT and CDR2 YYREEE (reference sequence). The J segment lost 6 bases and the V segment lost 9 bases, leaving 15 bases of the junction unmatched. CDR3 DNA: TGTGCCACCTACCCTATTGCGGGAGGGGCTCCCGGGGAGCTGTTTTTT. It codes for CATYPIAGGAPGELFF.

This clone was recorded a few times. The chain uses TRBV7-9 and TRBJ1-4; a weak D match, TRBD1 (6 bases). The germline V and J ends were trimmed by 4 bases and 0 bases, with 9 bases remaining between them. The germline V gene encodes CDR1 SEHNR and CDR2 FQNEAQ (reference sequence). The CDR3 totals 15 residues. CDR3 amino acids: CASSSGQTTNEKLFF. CDR3 in DNA: TGTGCCAGCAGCTCAGGACAGACAACTAATGAAAAACTGTTTTTT.

The chain carries TRBV9 and TRBJ2-7; D is possibly TRBD2 (6 bases). The CDR3 loop spans 14 amino acids. Germline values: CDR1 SGDLS, CDR2 YYNGEE. The ends were cut back, 3 bases at V and 0 bases at J, with 10 bases in the middle. The CDR3 DNA reads as TGTGCCAGCAGCGGGAGGAGGGACTCCTACGAGCAGTACTTC. This translates into CASSGRRDSYEQYF.

On this clone itself: Other DNA sequences in this sample translate to the same CDR3. The chain carries TRBV29-1 and TRBJ1-1; 7 bases line up with TRBD1. This CDR3 contains 14 residues. V shed 6 bases, J shed 0 bases, and the junction held 7 bases outside the gene matches. The germline gives CDR1 SQVTM, CDR2 ANQGSEA. CDR3 DNA sequence: TGCAGCGTCAGGGGGGCTTTCATGAACACTGAAGCTTTCTTT. Its translation: CSVRGAFMNTEAFF.

CDR3 sequence reads: CASSPISYEQYF. The CDR3 bases are TGTGCCAGCAGCCCTATTTCCTACGAGCAGTACTTC. V and J are TRBV11-2 and TRBJ2-7; no clear D. Trimming stripped 5 bases from V and 1 base from J, with 6 bases between. This CDR3 is built from 12 residues. CDR1 and CDR2 from the germline V gene are SGHAT and FQNNGV. Full variable domain (rest looked up from reference TRBV11-2 and TRBJ2-7): EAGVAQSPRYKIIEKRQSVAFWCNPISGHATLYWYQQILGQGPKLLIQFQNNGVVDDSQLPKDRFSAERLKGVDSTLKIQPAKLEDSAVYLCASSPISYEQYFGPGTRLTVT.

The chain links TRBV5-6 to TRBJ2-2, with TRBD2 as a possible D gene (5 bases). In germline, CDR1 is SGHDT, CDR2 YYEEEE. Trimming left V 0 bases short and J 2 bases short, with 20 bases between. The CDR3 extends over 19 amino acids. In nucleotides, the CDR3 is TGTGCCAGCAGCTTGGTCGGTTTGTGGTTTACGGGAAACACCGGGGAGCTGTTTTTT. Translating gives CASSLVGLWFTGNTGELFF.

This clone showed up just a few times. The rearrangement joins TRBV6-1 to TRBJ1-5; the D gene is possibly TRBD1 (5 bases). CDR3 size: 13 residues. With 5 bases removed from V and 6 bases from J, the gap between germline ends came to 11 bases. CDR1 and CDR2 from the germline V gene are MNHNS and SASEGT. This CDR3 is CASSTGRTQPQHF. In nucleotides, the CDR3 is TGTGCCAGCAGTACAGGCCGGACTCAGCCCCAGCATTTT.

This chain links TRBV5-1 with TRBJ2-5; possible D gene TRBD2, 5 bases. The CDR3 covers 17 residues. The ends were cut back, 3 bases at V and 0 bases at J, with 18 bases in the middle. Germline V gene lookup returns CDR1 SGHRS and CDR2 YFSETQ. The CDR3 spells CASSYSSLEDYQETQYF. For the CDR3, the DNA is TGCGCCAGCAGCTACTCATCTCTAGAGGACTACCAAGAGACCCAGTACTTC.

In this sample, this clone turned up once. The V gene is TRBV7-6, the J gene TRBJ2-7; D is perhaps TRBD2 (6 bases). Germline CDR1 reads SGHVS; CDR2 reads FNYEAQ. V was trimmed by 5 bases and J by 3 bases, leaving 14 bases between them. The CDR3 loop spans 14 amino acids. The CDR3 spells CASSLRTEGYEQYF. CDR3 nucleotide sequence: TGTGCCAGCAGCCTCCGGACGGAGGGCTACGAGCAGTACTTC.

This clone was seen only a few times. V and J are TRBV7-9 and TRBJ2-1; 8 nucleotides line up with TRBD2. Trimming took 4 bases from V and 12 from J; bases not matched to a gene: 8. CDR1 SEHNR and CDR2 FQNEAQ come from the germline V gene (reference sequence). The length of the CDR3 is 13 residues. CDR3 sequence: CASSYEIAGRQFF. The CDR3 nucleotides read TGTGCCAGCAGCTATGAAATAGCGGGACGGCAGTTCTTC.

The V and J genes are TRBV9 and TRBJ2-1, with 8 bases aligning to TRBD2. The CDR3 extends over 15 amino acids. V trimming: 3 bases; J trimming: 1 base; junction bases outside the gene matches: 3. Germline V CDR1 and CDR2: SGDLS, YYNGEE. The CDR3 bases are TGTGCCAGCAGCGACCAGCGGGAGTCCTACAATGAGCAGTTCTTC. Translation: CASSDQRESYNEQFF.

The chain uses TRBV7-9 and TRBJ2-2, with D hard to call. There are 14 residues in the CDR3. Trimming pared 2 bases from V and 3 bases from J, leaving 7 bases between. CDR1 and CDR2 from the germline V gene are SEHNR and FQNEAQ (reference sequence). CDR3: CASSLTRYTGELFF. The DNA of the CDR3 is TGTGCCAGCAGCTTAACCAGGTACACCGGGGAGCTGTTTTTT.

This clone was seen only a few times. The V call is TRBV13, the J call TRBJ2-7; 8 nucleotides line up with TRBD2. V lost 5 bases, J lost 2 bases, and 8 bases stayed unmatched. The germline gives CDR1 PRHDT, CDR2 FYEKMQ (reference sequence). There are 15 residues in the CDR3. In DNA, the CDR3 is TGTGCCAGCAGCGCCGTGGTAGCGGGGACCTACGAGCAGTACTTC. Encoded protein: CASSAVVAGTYEQYF.